Detailed here is one TCR beta chain. TCRdb keeps only in-frame clones here, not all; method: immunoSEQ multiplex PCR. The table lists some 95,000 clones, roughly 83% of them singletons. The CDR3 length is 14 residues. Germline CDR1 is KGHSH and CDR2 is LQKENI. V shed 3 bases and J shed 3 bases, with 11 bases lying between them. This sample is drawn from a study of control samples from healthy donors and cancer patients. The sample consisted of blood. The chain has TRBV18 and TRBJ1-1, with D possibly TRBD1 on 5 matching bases. This sequence originates from a woman in her thirties in good health. The DNA of the CDR3 is TGTGCCAGCTCACCGAACTCGGGGGACACTGAAGCTTTCTTT. Translation: CASSPNSGDTEAFF.